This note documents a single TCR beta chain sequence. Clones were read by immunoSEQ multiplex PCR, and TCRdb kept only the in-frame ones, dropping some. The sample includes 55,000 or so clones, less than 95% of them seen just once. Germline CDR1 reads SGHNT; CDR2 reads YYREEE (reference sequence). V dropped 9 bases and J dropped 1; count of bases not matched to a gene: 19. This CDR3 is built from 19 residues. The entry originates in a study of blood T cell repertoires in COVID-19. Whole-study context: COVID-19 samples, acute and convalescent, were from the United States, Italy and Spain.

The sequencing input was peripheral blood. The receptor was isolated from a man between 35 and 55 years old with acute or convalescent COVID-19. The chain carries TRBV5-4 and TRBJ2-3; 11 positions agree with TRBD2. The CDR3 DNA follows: TGTGCCAACTCCAAAACGGGGGCTAGCGGGAGGTGGGGCACAGATACGCAGTATTTT. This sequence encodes CANSKTGASGRWGTDTQYF.